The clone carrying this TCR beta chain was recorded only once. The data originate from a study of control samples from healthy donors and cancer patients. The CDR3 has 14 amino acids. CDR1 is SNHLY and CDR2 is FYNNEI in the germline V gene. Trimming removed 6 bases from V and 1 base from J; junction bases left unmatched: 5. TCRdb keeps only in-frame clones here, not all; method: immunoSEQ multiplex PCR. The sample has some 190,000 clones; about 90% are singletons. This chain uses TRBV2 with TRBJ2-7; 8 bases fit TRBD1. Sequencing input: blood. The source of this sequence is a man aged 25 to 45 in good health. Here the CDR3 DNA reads TGTGCCAGCAGGCCGAGGACAGGGTCCTACGAGCAGTACTTC. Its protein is CASRPRTGSYEQYF. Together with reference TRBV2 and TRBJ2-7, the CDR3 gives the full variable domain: EPEVTQTPSHQVTQMGQEVILRCVPISNHLYFYWYRQILGQKVEFLVSFYNNEISEKSEIFDDQFSVERPDGSNFTLKIRSTKLEDSAMYFCASRPRTGSYEQYFGPGTRLTVT.